Listed below are T cell receptor beta chains from one sample, sequenced in a study of control samples from healthy donors and cancer patients. The method was immunoSEQ multiplex PCR; TCRdb's version includes in-frame clones alone and lacks a portion of them. The repertoire holds some 130,000 clones, with about nine tenths as singletons. Sequencing was done on a sample of blood. All receptors come from a man aged 35 to 55 in good health. Both conserved end residues are part of each CDR3. The D gene is left open where the match is weak. The size field is filled for only some rows; it gives once, few, many or a size class.

V	size	J	D	CDR3	DNA
TRBV5-1	once	TRBJ2-1	NA	CASRGEAVNNEQFF	TGCGCCAGCAGAGGAGAGGCGGTTAACAATGAGCAGTTCTTC
TRBV28	NA	TRBJ1-6	TRBD1	CASDIGTGGNSPLHF	TGTGCCAGCGATATAGGGACAGGGGGGAATTCACCCCTCCACTTT
TRBV6-1	once	TRBJ1-3	NA	CASSWTTSGNTIYF	TGTGCCAGCAGTTGGACGACCTCTGGAAACACCATATATTTT
TRBV7-7	NA	TRBJ2-5	NA	CASSLQIEPWETQYF	TGTGCTAGCAGCTTACAAATTGAACCGTGGGAGACCCAGTACTTC
TRBV15	NA	TRBJ1-3	TRBD1	CATSTGGAGNTIYF	TGTGCCACCAGCACAGGGGGCGCTGGAAACACCATATATTTT
TRBV29-1	NA	TRBJ1-1	NA	CSVGVRSTTEAFF	TGCAGCGTAGGGGTCCGATCTACTACTGAAGCTTTCTTT
TRBV5-8	NA	TRBJ2-3	TRBD1	CASSPGTVVDTQYF	TGTGCCAGCAGCCCGGGGACAGTAGTAGATACGCAGTATTTT
TRBV12-3/TRBV12-4	NA	TRBJ1-2	NA	CASSLGGGYTF	TGTGCCAGCAGTTTAGGGGGTGGCTACACCTTC
TRBV7-8	NA	TRBJ2-5	TRBD2	CASSLEVGGGTQYF	TGTGCCAGCAGCTTAGAGGTCGGCGGGGGAACCCAGTACTTC
TRBV7-2	NA	TRBJ2-5	NA	CASSLSGRAFQETQYF	TGTGCCAGCAGCTTATCGGGACGGGCCTTTCAAGAGACCCAGTACTTC
TRBV7-3	NA	TRBJ2-1	TRBD2	CASSLLAGGYNEQFF	TGTGCCAGCAGCTTATTAGCGGGGGGCTACAATGAGCAGTTCTTC
TRBV28	NA	TRBJ1-1	NA	CASSLSLAGVSEAFF	TGTGCCAGCAGTTTATCCTTGGCAGGGGTCTCTGAAGCTTTCTTT
TRBV27	NA	TRBJ2-3	TRBD2	CASSRRASGSTDTQYF	TGTGCCAGCAGCAGGCGAGCTAGCGGGAGCACAGATACGCAGTATTTT
TRBV6-5	NA	TRBJ2-3	NA	CASTHGPDTQYF	TGTGCCAGCACCCATGGGCCAGATACGCAGTATTTT
TRBV21-1	NA	TRBJ1-5	NA	CARPATYSNQPQHF	TGTGCCAGACCCGCGACTTATAGCAATCAGCCCCAGCATTTT